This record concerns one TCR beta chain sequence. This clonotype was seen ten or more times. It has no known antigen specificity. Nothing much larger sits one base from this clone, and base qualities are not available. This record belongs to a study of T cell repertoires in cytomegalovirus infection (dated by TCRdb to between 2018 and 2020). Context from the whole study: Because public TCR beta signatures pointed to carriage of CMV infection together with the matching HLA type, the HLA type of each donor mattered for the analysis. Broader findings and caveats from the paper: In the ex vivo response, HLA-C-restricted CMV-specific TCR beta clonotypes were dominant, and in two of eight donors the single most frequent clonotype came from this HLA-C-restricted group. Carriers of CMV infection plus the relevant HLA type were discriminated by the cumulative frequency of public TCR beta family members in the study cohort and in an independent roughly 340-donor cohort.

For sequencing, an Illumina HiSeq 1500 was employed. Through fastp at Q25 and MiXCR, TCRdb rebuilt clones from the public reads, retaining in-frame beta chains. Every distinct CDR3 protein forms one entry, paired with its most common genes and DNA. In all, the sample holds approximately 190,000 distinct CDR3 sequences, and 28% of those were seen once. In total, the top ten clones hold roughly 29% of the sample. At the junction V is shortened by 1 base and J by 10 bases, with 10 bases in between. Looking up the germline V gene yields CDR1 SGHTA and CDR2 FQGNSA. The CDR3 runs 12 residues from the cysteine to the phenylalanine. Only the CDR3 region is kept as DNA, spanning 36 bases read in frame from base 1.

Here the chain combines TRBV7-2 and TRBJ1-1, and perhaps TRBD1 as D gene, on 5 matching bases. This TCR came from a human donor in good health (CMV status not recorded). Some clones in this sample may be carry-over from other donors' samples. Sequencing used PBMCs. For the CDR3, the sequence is CASSLVLGGAFF. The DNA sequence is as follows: TGTGCCAGCAGCTTAGTTTTGGGGGGAGCTTTCTTT.